This T cell receptor beta chain was observed in a study of cytomegalovirus exposure and HLA in healthy donors. Study-level findings and limits: Most observed TCR sequences were rare, whereas some public TCRs were detected in many donors. In a later analysis, productive TCRs from donors in an Asian-associated ancestry cluster reportedly carried fewer N-insertions than the cohort mean. The authors enumerated 150 to 200 TCR beta chains as linked to cytomegalovirus. HLA alleles showed associations with some 17,000 TCR beta sequences in a later analysis, at a 0.05 false discovery rate.

About this clone: Its target is unknown.

V lost 3 bases and J lost 10; bases outside the gene matches: 11. CDR3 size: 14 residues. The V gene's germline CDR1 is GTSNPN and CDR2 SVGIG (reference sequence). PCR amplification relied on 60 Vbeta primers (plus 13 Jbeta primers). Using immunoSEQ multiplex PCR, the repertoire was profiled, and TCRdb retains in-frame clones only, with some absent. Among around 70,000 clones listed, around 72% were seen once. The chain uses TRBV30 and TRBJ1-4, with 7 bases fitting TRBD1. The specimen sequenced was PBMCs. This clonotype was sampled from a woman aged 40 to 49 in good health and CMV-seropositive. The CDR3 is CAWSLQGRFGKLFF. The CDR3 DNA reads as TGTGCCTGGAGCTTACAGGGGAGATTTGGAAAACTGTTTTTT.